A single sample gave rise to the 24 T cell receptor beta chains below, sequenced in a study of neurological immune-mediated disorders. MiXCR, run by TCRdb on the 5' RACE reads, gives a single entry per CDR3 protein. This sample yields about 82,000 distinct CDR3 sequences, of which just over 2.5% are seen a single time; more than 0.95% belongs to the top ten. The specimen sequenced was PBMCs. These receptors all stem from a woman in her twenties or thirties with multiple sclerosis.

This clonotype has at least ten counts. V gene TRBV12-3 or TRBV12-4 combines with J gene TRBJ2-1; 9 bases are shared with TRBD2. The CDR3 totals 14 residues. Trimming removed 5 bases from V and 8 bases from J; junction bases left unmatched: 7. Here the CDR3 DNA reads TGTGCCAGCAGTGAGGGACTAGCTTTATATGAGCAGTTCTTC. It yields the protein CASSEGLALYEQFF.

This clonotype was detected many times. The chain carries TRBV7-2 and TRBJ2-2; tentative D call: TRBD1 (5 bases). The CDR3 is 15 residues long. Deletions cut 1 base from V and 7 bases from J, with 13 bases between. Germline lookup yields CDR1 SGHTA and CDR2 FQGNSA. CDR3 protein: CASSLEGRVLGELFF. The CDR3, as DNA: TGTGCCAGCAGCTTAGAGGGCAGGGTACTCGGGGAGCTGTTTTTT.

This clonotype was seen at least ten times. This chain joins TRBV18 and TRBJ2-7; D not certain. The CDR3 has 12 residues. From germline, CDR1 is KGHSH and CDR2 LQKENI. Trimming removed 4 bases from V and 4 bases from J, with 8 bases in between. The CDR3 protein is CASSQIGYEQYF. CDR3 sequence (DNA): TGTGCCAGCTCACAAATCGGTTACGAGCAGTACTTC.

This clonotype was detected many times. At one end the junction does not follow the germline gene, possibly because of a read error. V and J are TRBV7-7 and TRBJ2-3; TRBD2 aligns across 7 bases. Germline values: CDR1 SSHAT, CDR2 FNYEAQ (reference sequence). The CDR3 runs 15 residues. The CDR3 reads CASSLVAGGTDTQYF. CDR3 DNA sequence: TGTGCTAGCAGCTTAGTAGCGGGCGGAACAGATACGCAGTATTTT. Full variable domain (missing parts from reference TRBV7-7 and TRBJ2-3): GAGVSQSPRYKVTKRGQDVTLRCDPISSHATLYWYQQALGQGPEFLTYFNYEAQPDKSGLPSDRFSAERPEGSISTLTIQRTEQRDSAMYRCASSLVAGGTDTQYFGPGTRLTVL.

This clonotype was seen ten or more times. The V and J genes are TRBV5-6 and TRBJ1-5; no clear D. Germline CDR1 is SGHDT and CDR2 is YYEEEE. Trimming took off 2 bases at V and 2 bases at J, with 11 bases between the two ends. CDR3 size: 15 residues. The CDR3 reads CASSFWGSGNQPQHF. The CDR3 nucleotides read TGTGCCAGCAGCTTCTGGGGATCTGGCAATCAGCCCCAGCATTTT.

This clonotype was seen ten or more times. The genes are TRBV5-4 and TRBJ2-3, with D uncertain. The V and J ends lost 7 bases and 0 bases respectively, with 12 bases between them. Looked up from germline, CDR1 is SGHNT and CDR2 is YYREEE (reference sequence). CDR3 length equals 14 residues. The CDR3 DNA sequence: TGTGCCAGCCGGACGGATCCTAGCACAGATACGCAGTATTTT. Translated, it gives CASRTDPSTDTQYF.

The table lists this clonotype with many counts. CDR3 DNA sequence: TGCGCCAGCAGCTTAGGGGAAACTAACACTGAAGCTTTCTTT. Translating gives CASSLGETNTEAFF. This chain connects TRBV5-1 to TRBJ1-1; D may be TRBD1 (5 bases). Germline CDR1 SGHRS, CDR2 YFSETQ. With 2 bases removed from V and 2 bases from J, the gap between germline ends came to 10 bases. This CDR3 has 14 amino acids.

This clonotype was counted at least ten times. V is TRBV27 and J is TRBJ2-3, with 9 positions matching TRBD1. Germline V gene lookup returns CDR1 MNHEY and CDR2 SMNVEV (reference sequence). The CDR3 has 15 residues. After removal of 7 bases from V and 3 bases from J, the junction contained 8 bases not matched to a gene. CDR3 loop: CASTSDRGETDTQYF. The CDR3 nucleotides are TGTGCCAGCACATCGGACAGGGGTGAGACAGATACGCAGTATTTT.

The chain has TRBV5-1 and TRBJ2-1; D is undetermined. Germline-derived CDR1 and CDR2 are SGHRS and YFSETQ. This CDR3 contains 15 residues. Trimming removed 0 bases from V and 8 bases from J, with 15 bases in between. CDR3 amino acids: CASSLAADPAYEQFF. In DNA, the CDR3 is TGCGCCAGCAGCTTGGCGGCGGACCCCGCCTATGAGCAGTTCTTC.

V usage is TRBV7-6 and J usage is TRBJ2-1; D may be TRBD2 (6 bases). Deletions cut 4 bases from V and 11 bases from J, with 15 bases between. The CDR3 length is 13 residues. Per the germline V gene, CDR1 is SGHVS and CDR2 is FNYEAQ. DNA for the CDR3: TGTGCCAGCAGCTCTTCCCAGACTAGTAAGCAGTTCTTC. Protein product: CASSSSQTSKQFF.

This clonotype appeared many times. Here the CDR3 DNA reads TGTGCCATCAGTGAAGACAGCTGGGTCGAGCAGTACTTC. Translating it yields CAISEDSWVEQYF. The chain has TRBV10-3 and TRBJ2-7; maybe TRBD1 (5 bases). The CDR3 is 13 residues long. Germline V gene lookup returns CDR1 ENHRY and CDR2 SYGVKD. Trimming stripped 3 bases from V and 6 bases from J, with 12 bases between.

The sample holds many counts of this clonotype. V usage is TRBV5-1 and J usage is TRBJ2-1; the match to TRBD2 covers 7 bases. This CDR3 comprises 15 residues. Per the germline V gene, CDR1 is SGHRS and CDR2 is YFSETQ. V gave up 6 bases and J gave up 7 bases; unmatched junction bases: 13. The CDR3 loop reads CASTSFAGVGNEQFF. CDR3 sequence (DNA): TGCGCCAGCACCTCTTTCGCGGGAGTTGGGAATGAGCAGTTCTTC.

This clonotype was seen at least ten times. The rearrangement uses TRBV7-9 and TRBJ2-5, with D perhaps matching TRBD1 (5 bases). There are 16 residues in the CDR3. Between the trimmed V and J ends, which lost 2 bases and 5 bases, there was a span of 18 bases. Germline V gene lookup returns CDR1 SEHNR and CDR2 FQNEAQ (reference sequence). The DNA of the CDR3 is TGTGCCAGCAGCTTATTCGACAGAGGCTTTGGGGAGACCCAGTACTTC. It yields the protein CASSLFDRGFGETQYF.

The genes are TRBV28 and TRBJ2-3; no firm D call. Germline values: CDR1 MDHEN, CDR2 SYDVKM. The CDR3 totals 13 residues. CDR3 residues: CAVRADHTDTQYF. CDR3 bases: TGTGCAGTTAGGGCAGATCACACAGATACGCAGTATTTT. Filled out from reference TRBV28 and TRBJ2-3, the complete variable domain reads DVKVTQSSRYLVKRTGEKVFLECVQDMDHENMFWYRQDPGLGLRLIYFSYDVKMKEKGDIPEGYSVSREKKERFSLILESASTNQTSMYLCAVRADHTDTQYFGPGTRLTVL.

Ten or more counts support this clonotype. The chain recombines TRBV20-1 with TRBJ2-5; TRBD1 aligns across 8 bases. The CDR3 runs to 16 residues. Germline CDR1 reads DFQATT; CDR2 reads SNEGSKA (reference sequence). With 6 bases clipped from V and 4 bases from J, the junction kept 16 bases outside the gene matches. The CDR3 loop is CSAGQDQRTGRETQYF. CDR3 DNA: TGCAGTGCCGGACAAGACCAACGGACAGGGAGAGAGACCCAGTACTTC.

This clonotype was recorded at least ten times. The V and J genes are TRBV27 and TRBJ2-1; D is undetermined. The CDR3 consists of 20 residues. CDR1 and CDR2 from the germline V gene are MNHEY and SMNVEV (reference sequence). The germline V and J ends were trimmed by 2 bases and 0 bases, with 23 bases remaining between them. The CDR3 sequence: CASSLLKGLSRAPSYNEQFF. Here the CDR3 DNA reads TGTGCCAGCAGTTTACTAAAAGGGCTCTCCCGGGCTCCCTCCTACAATGAGCAGTTCTTC.

This clonotype came up many times. The chain joins TRBV7-2 to TRBJ2-2; 9 bases match TRBD2. The V and J ends lost 5 bases and 7 bases, in that order; junction bases with no gene match: 8. CDR1 and CDR2 (germline): SGHTA, FQGNSA. This CDR3 comprises 15 residues. CDR3 loop: CASSPWTSEGGELFF. Here the CDR3 DNA reads TGTGCCAGCAGCCCTTGGACTAGCGAAGGCGGGGAGCTGTTTTTT.

The table lists this clonotype with many counts. The chain uses TRBV5-1 and TRBJ2-7; D is unresolved. Germline assignment: CDR1 SGHRS and CDR2 YFSETQ. CDR3 size: 14 residues. V was clipped by 1 base and J by 4 bases, with 12 bases between them. The CDR3 DNA is TGCGCCAGCAGCTTGAGTTCCTCAGGATACGAGCAGTACTTC. This codes for CASSLSSSGYEQYF.

In its sample, this clonotype was seen many times. V gene TRBV6-4 combines with J gene TRBJ1-1; D is unclear. Germline lookup yields CDR1 MRHNA and CDR2 SNTAGT. The CDR3 sequence is 13 residues long. V lost 5 bases and J 0 bases, leaving 7 bases between the germline ends. CDR3 protein: CASSQTMNTEAFF. As DNA, the CDR3 is TGTGCCAGCAGTCAGACAATGAACACTGAAGCTTTCTTT.

This clonotype has at least ten counts. The chain is built from TRBV12-3 or TRBV12-4 and TRBJ1-1, with a tentative D call TRBD1 (6 bases). The V and J ends lost 2 bases and 2 bases respectively, with 12 bases between them. This CDR3 region has 15 residues. The CDR3 DNA reads as TGTGCCAGCAGTTTACCGACAGGCACCAACACTGAAGCTTTCTTT. This sequence encodes CASSLPTGTNTEAFF.

This clonotype was observed a few times. A much larger clone lies one base from this, so it may be a read error. Because it lacks the conserved phenylalanine or tryptophan at the end, this CDR3 is likely a read error. This sequence joins TRBV6-5 and TRBJ1-2; 8 bases are a match to TRBD1. The CDR3 runs to 14 residues. The V segment lost 6 bases and the J segment 0 bases; nucleotides outside the gene matches: 3. Germline lookup yields CDR1 MNHEY and CDR2 SVGAGI. CDR3 DNA sequence: TGTGCCAGCAGCCGGGACAGGACTAACTATGGCTACACCTGC. Its translation is CASSRDRTNYGYTC.

With respect to this clonotype: Compared with germline, one end of the junction differs, possibly owing to a read error. The chain combines TRBV7-7 with TRBJ2-5; 12 nucleotides match TRBD2. Germline CDR1 reads SSHAT; CDR2 reads FNYEAQ (reference sequence). The CDR3 is 20 residues long. This CDR3 reads CASSSRLAGVGVLKGETQYF. The CDR3 nucleotides are TGTGCTAGCAGCTCGAGACTAGCGGGAGTGGGAGTGTTAAAAGGAGAGACCCAGTACTTC. Full variable domain (outside the CDR3, taken from reference TRBV7-7 and TRBJ2-5): GAGVSQSPRYKVTKRGQDVTLRCDPISSHATLYWYQQALGQGPEFLTYFNYEAQPDKSGLPSDRFSAERPEGSISTLTIQRTEQRDSAMYRCASSSRLAGVGVLKGETQYFGPGTRLLVL.

This clonotype was seen repeatedly, ten times or more. The rearrangement uses TRBV11-3 and TRBJ1-1; no definite D call. Germline lookup yields CDR1 SGHNT and CDR2 YENEEA. With 4 bases removed from V and 0 bases from J, the gap between germline ends came to 3 bases. This CDR3 region has 12 residues. The CDR3 loop is CASSSMNTEAFF. CDR3 bases: TGTGCCAGCAGCTCTATGAACACTGAAGCTTTCTTT.

Turning to this clonotype: A much larger clonotype is one base distant, so this may be a read error. Since the CDR3 does not end with the conserved phenylalanine or tryptophan, this likely comes from a read error. The chain recombines TRBV20-1 with TRBJ2-7, with D possibly TRBD1 on 5 matching bases. The CDR3 consists of 13 residues. The germline V gene encodes CDR1 DFQATT and CDR2 SNEGSKA (reference sequence). The ends were cut back, 5 bases at V and 4 bases at J, with 15 bases in the middle. The CDR3 loop is CSAPYRSGYEQYI. DNA for the CDR3: TGCAGTGCTCCATACAGGTCCGGGTACGAGCAGTACATC.